These T cell receptor beta chains were read from a single sample in a study of blood T cell repertoires in COVID-19. Repertoires were generated with immunoSEQ multiplex PCR, while TCRdb's copy carries only in-frame clones and drops some. The table has roughly 150,000 clones, just over 90% seen once; the top ten hold 4.5% to 5%. Sequences were obtained from peripheral blood. The receptor source for this set is a man between 18 and 29 years old with COVID-19, enrolled during active disease. CDR3s include the opening cysteine and the closing phenylalanine or tryptophan. A D gene is named only where the DNA matches it firmly. The size of a clone is reported for some rows only, either as once, few or many, or as a class for expanded clones.

D | J | size | V | length | DNA | CDR3
. | TRBJ2-1 | . | TRBV19 | 14 | TGTGCCAGTAGTATAGCAGGAGGGAGTTCTGAGCAGTTCTTC | CASSIAGGSSEQFF
TRBD2 | TRBJ2-1 | . | TRBV6-2/TRBV6-3 | 17 | TGTGCCAGCAGTGTAAAATACGGGAGGGCCTCCTACAATGAGCAGTTCTTC | CASSVKYGRASYNEQFF
. | TRBJ2-7 | . | TRBV19 | 15 | TGTGCCAGTAGTGAGCTTCTAGGGGGATCCTACGAGCAGTACTTC | CASSELLGGSYEQYF
. | TRBJ1-3 | . | TRBV9 | 15 | TGTGCCAGCAGCGTAGATCCAGGCGCTGGAAACACCATATATTTT | CASSVDPGAGNTIYF
. | TRBJ1-1 | once | TRBV28 | 15 | TGTGCCAGCAGCTCCCCACGGGCGGGCAACACTGAAGCTTTCTTT | CASSSPRAGNTEAFF
. | TRBJ1-5 | . | TRBV9 | 15 | TGTGCCAGCAGCGTAGACGGTGTTAGCAATCAGCCCCAGCATTTT | CASSVDGVSNQPQHF
. | TRBJ1-6 | . | TRBV3-1/TRBV3-2 | 16 | TGTGCCAGCAGCCAAGTTGGGACCGGGGGAGATTCACCCCTCCACTTT | CASSQVGTGGDSPLHF
TRBD2 | TRBJ2-1 | . | TRBV7-2 | 17 | TGTGCCAGCAGCTCGTCTAGCGGGCCTAGCTCCTACAATGAGCAGTTCTTC | CASSSSSGPSSYNEQFF
. | TRBJ2-7 | . | TRBV28 | 13 | TGTGCCAGCAGTTCTCGCGGCCCCTACGAGCAGTACTTC | CASSSRGPYEQYF
TRBD1 | TRBJ1-1 | . | TRBV7-6 | 15 | TGTGCCAGCAGCTCCGCGCGACAGGGCCCCACTGAAGCTTTCTTT | CASSSARQGPTEAFF
. | TRBJ1-5 | . | TRBV30 | 15 | TGTGCCTGGAGTGTAGGTGGGGGGATCAATCAGCCCCAGCATTTT | CAWSVGGGINQPQHF
TRBD2 | TRBJ2-3 | . | TRBV7-8 | 16 | TGTGCCAGCAGCCTGGGACTAGCGGGGGTCACAGATACGCAGTATTTT | CASSLGLAGVTDTQYF
. | TRBJ1-2 | . | TRBV27 | 14 | TGTGCCAGCAGTTCAGGAGGGGCGGGGTATGGCTACACCTTC | CASSSGGAGYGYTF
. | TRBJ2-2 | . | TRBV6-5 | 16 | TGTGCCAGCAGTTACTTAGGGGGACCGAACACCGGGGAGCTGTTTTTT | CASSYLGGPNTGELFF
TRBD1 | TRBJ1-2 | . | TRBV27 | 16 | TGTGCCAGCAGTCTCTCCTCCCTGGGACAGTACTATGGCTACACCTTC | CASSLSSLGQYYGYTF
. | TRBJ2-5 | . | TRBV9 | 12 | TGTGCCAGCAGCGGGCTAGCAGAGACCCAGTACTTC | CASSGLAETQYF
TRBD1 | TRBJ2-1 | . | TRBV6-5 | 15 | TGTGCCAGCAGTACCGGACAGGGCCGATACAATGAGCAGTTCTTC | CASSTGQGRYNEQFF
. | TRBJ1-4 | once | TRBV24-1 | 16 | TGTGCCACCAGTGATTCCACAGGGAAACAAAGGGAAAAACTGTTTTTT | CATSDSTGKQREKLFF
. | TRBJ1-6 | . | TRBV27 | 9 | TGTGCCAGTTCATGCGCCCTCCACTTT | CASSCALHF
TRBD1 | TRBJ2-7 | . | TRBV6-5 | 16 | TGTGCCAGCAGTTACCGGCTGGACAGGGTGGCCTACGAGCAGTACTTC | CASSYRLDRVAYEQYF
. | TRBJ2-1 | . | TRBV2 | 10 | TGTGCCAGCAGCCTAGAGGTGCAGTTCTTC | CASSLEVQFF
TRBD1 | TRBJ2-7 | . | TRBV9 | 14 | TGTGCCAGCAGCGATACCGGGACAGCCTACGAGCAGTACTTC | CASSDTGTAYEQYF
TRBD1 | TRBJ2-7 | . | TRBV27 | 15 | TGTGCCAGCAGTTTATCGAGACAGGGGGCCTACGAGCAGTACTTC | CASSLSRQGAYEQYF
. | TRBJ2-7 | . | TRBV6-5 | 14 | TGTGCCAGCAGTTACTCTCCCGGGACATTCGAGCAGTACTTC | CASSYSPGTFEQYF
TRBD2 | TRBJ2-1 | . | TRBV29-1 | 14 | TGCAGCGTTGATTCCGGGAGGGCCTACAATGAGCAGTTCTTC | CSVDSGRAYNEQFF
. | TRBJ2-3 | . | TRBV7-9 | 17 | TGTGCCAGCAGCTTAGAACAGGACAGACCACCCACAGATACGCAGTATTTT | CASSLEQDRPPTDTQYF
. | TRBJ1-6 | few | TRBV5-6 | 14 | TGTGCCAGCAGCTTGGCAGGCTATAATTCACCCCTCCACTTT | CASSLAGYNSPLHF
TRBD1 | TRBJ1-4 | . | TRBV9 | 15 | TGTGCCAGCAGCGTACAGGGGGCAACTAATGAAAAACTGTTTTTT | CASSVQGATNEKLFF
TRBD2 | TRBJ2-5 | . | TRBV4-3 | 18 | TGCGCCAGCAGCCAAGAAGTAAGGCTAGCGGGGGGAGGAGGGACCCAGTACTTC | CASSQEVRLAGGGGTQYF
TRBD1 | TRBJ1-2 | . | TRBV28 | 15 | TGTGCCAGCAGGCCTAGTGGGACAGGGCCCTATGGCTACACCTTC | CASRPSGTGPYGYTF
TRBD1 | TRBJ2-7 | . | TRBV11-2 | 14 | TGTGCCAGCAGCTTGTCAGGGGGCTACTACGAGCAGTACTTC | CASSLSGGYYEQYF
. | TRBJ2-1 | . | TRBV14 | 13 | TGTGCCAGCAGCCGGCCCGGGGGCAATGAGCAGTTCTTC | CASSRPGGNEQFF
TRBD1 | TRBJ1-2 | once | TRBV6-5 | 14 | TGTGCCAGCAGTTACTCGTGGACAGGGGAAGGCTACACCTTC | CASSYSWTGEGYTF
. | TRBJ2-5 | . | TRBV6-5 | 14 | TGTGCCAGCAGTTACGTCTCTACCCCAGAGACCCAGTACTTC | CASSYVSTPETQYF
TRBD2 | TRBJ2-2 | . | TRBV5-1 | 15 | TGCGCCAGCAGCTTGGGGACTAGCGGGACAGGGGAGCTGTTTTTT | CASSLGTSGTGELFF
TRBD2 | TRBJ2-1 | once | TRBV5-4 | 15 | TGTGCCAGCACCGACTTACTAGCGGAGTACAATGAGCAGTTCTTC | CASTDLLAEYNEQFF
TRBD1 | TRBJ2-7 | . | TRBV7-2 | 16 | TGTGCCAGCAGCTTAGCGATCAGCGGACAGGGAGCCGAGCAGTACTTC | CASSLAISGQGAEQYF
. | TRBJ1-2 | few | TRBV23-1 | 14 | TGCGCCAGCAGTGATCCCACGGCGGACTATGGCTACACCTTC | CASSDPTADYGYTF
TRBD1 | TRBJ1-6 | . | TRBV30 | 13 | TGTGCCTGGGACCAGGGGGCCGATTCACCCCTCCACTTT | CAWDQGADSPLHF
. | TRBJ1-3 | . | TRBV9 | 15 | TGTGCCAGCAGCGTAGCACATCTCTCTGGAAACACCATATATTTT | CASSVAHLSGNTIYF
TRBD2 | TRBJ2-5 | . | TRBV9 | 15 | TGTGCCAGCAGCGTATCCGGCGGGGGAGGGGAGACCCAGTACTTC | CASSVSGGGGETQYF
TRBD1 | TRBJ1-2 | . | TRBV10-3 | 13 | TGTGCCACCGAACCACAGGGGGCCTATGGCTACACCTTC | CATEPQGAYGYTF
. | TRBJ2-7 | . | TRBV12-3/TRBV12-4 | 11 | TGTGCCAGCAGCTATAACAGGGTGCAGTACTTC | CASSYNRVQYF
TRBD2 | TRBJ2-7 | . | TRBV7-9 | 16 | TGTGCCAGCAGCACCCGTATGACTAGCGGGAGCGGCGAGCAGTACTTC | CASSTRMTSGSGEQYF